The source of this T cell receptor (beta chain) is a study of T cell responses to AZD1222 COVID-19 vaccine (dated by TCRdb to the early 2020s). Study-wide context: AZD1222 recipients given second doses at about 4 weeks or at about 12 weeks were pooled, since spike-specific TCR depth and breadth were not found to differ between the two schedules. A total of 230 or so trial participants underwent TCR sequencing, of whom 200 to 220 received two doses of AZD1222 and about 25 received two doses of the MenACWY control vaccine. Trial participants were enrolled by age into subgroups of 18-55, 56-69 and 70-plus years, and roughly 150, 30 and 60 TCR-sequenced participants, respectively, were included in these subgroups.

V is pared back by 2 bases and J by 5 bases, with 12 bases lying between the germline termini. CDR1 SGHTA and CDR2 FQGTGA are derived from the germline V gene. Inclusive of the bounding cysteine and phenylalanine, the CDR3 is 15 residues long. The DNA shown is the 45-base CDR3, in frame from base 1. What the time point label conveys for this sample: baseline before first vaccination. The vaccinee samples were drawn from two UK trials, COV001 and COV002, one of which was a single-blind randomized controlled phase 2/3 trial testing AZD1222 (ChAdOx1 nCoV-19) in healthy adults. For TCRbeta chain sequencing, PBMC samples were collected from trial participants at day 0 and at day 28 after the second dose. Concerning this clone itself: No antigen is known for it. Per-base quality was not reported, and no clone a single base away is much larger than it.

Results the study describes overall, beyond this receptor: Vaccine-associated CD4 TCRs spanned the whole spike protein, with dominant responses in regions 160-218 and 743-854. The 56-69-year group was small, and its depth increase did not reach significance, likely because of low power. Participants were mostly white British and included more females than males, and it was suggested by the authors that clonal diversity may have been underestimated. Conclusions about previously exposed vaccinees were limited because only a handful of AZD1222 recipients were SARS-CoV-2 seropositive at baseline. Nearly half of unique spike-specific TCRs reportedly recognized epitopes outside regions mutated in the B.1.351 and B.1.1.7 variants. After two AZD1222 doses, spike-specific TCR breadth and depth were significantly higher than at day 0 and than in MenACWY recipients. No day 14 peak-response samples were available, so repertoires were characterized only after the peak T cell response.

The CDR3 regions of human TCRbeta chains were analyzed by immunosequencing. Per the original workflow: Repertoire TCRs were matched against a reference library of SARS-CoV-2-specific TCRs generated with the MIRA antigen-specificity platform. Breadth was defined as the fraction of unique TCRs that were SARS-CoV-2-associated, and depth was defined as the fraction of total T cells that were SARS-CoV-2-associated. Using the MIRA data, each spike-specific TCR was assigned both to the spike region to which the TCR was reactive and to a CD4 or CD8 class. Log10-transformed breadth and depth values were compared by one-way ANOVA with Sidak's multiple comparisons tests. TCRdb retrieved this table from immuneACCESS and kept in-frame rearrangements only. Not all clones are present; in checked studies, unresolved V genes account for under half, and no reason is known for the remainder. Clone size and the V and J calls come from that table; the DNA yielded D and trimming. The sample has roughly 140,000 clones on record, more than 70% of them singletons. The biggest ten clones account for around 2.2% of the sample.

Sequencing used peripheral blood, obtained on day 0 of AZD1222 vaccination. This TCR was sampled from an adult in good health. The rearrangement joined TRBV7-3 to TRBJ2-2; matching of 5 bases hints at TRBD1 as the D gene. Here is the DNA: TGTGCCAGCAGCTTATGGCCAGGGCGAACCGGGGAGCTGTTTTTT. Its protein product is CASSLWPGRTGELFF.